The 10 T cell receptor beta chains presented below share a single source sample, sequenced in a study of T cells after yellow fever vaccination. A single record per CDR3 protein comes from TCRdb applying MiXCR to the 5' RACE reads. This table holds around 67,000 distinct CDR3 sequences, more than 5.5% found once. Specimen: CD8+ T cells sorted from PBMCs, collected more than 4 days after the first yellow fever vaccination. The receptor set was obtained from a man between 18 and 35 years old who received the YFV17D yellow fever vaccine.

With regard to this clonotype: A read error may account for a junction end that differs from germline. The CDR3 loop is CASSQTLAGGYKQYF. The CDR3 DNA follows: TGCGCCAGCAGCCAAACACTAGCGGGGGGCTACAAGCAGTACTTC. This chain links TRBV4-1 with TRBJ2-7, with TRBD2 identical over 12 bases. Germline values: CDR1 MGHRA, CDR2 YSYEKL. The CDR3 extends over 15 amino acids.

This clonotype was counted between two and nine times. The rearrangement joins TRBV7-8 to TRBJ2-7; TRBD2 matches 10 bases. The CDR3 consists of 15 residues. Trimming at V came to 5 bases and at J to 4 bases, leaving 8 bases not matched to a gene. CDR1 SGHVS and CDR2 FQNEAQ come from the germline V gene. The CDR3 DNA reads TGTGCCAGCAGCCCCGTAGCGGGGGGCTATTACGAGCAGTACGTC. Its translation: CASSPVAGGYYEQYV.

In its sample, this clonotype was seen many times. V is TRBV10-2 and J is TRBJ2-5; D call uncertain. Germline V gives CDR1 WSHSY, CDR2 SAAADI. This CDR3 has 13 amino acids. V was pared by 5 bases and J by 4 bases, with 11 bases between. The CDR3 DNA is TGCGCCAGCAGTAGGACCGAGGCAGAGACCCAGTACTTC. Protein: CASSRTEAETQYF.

This clonotype showed up just a few times. CDR3 protein: CASTSRPYGEAFF. The CDR3 DNA follows: TGTGCCAGCACCTCTAGACCCTACGGTGAAGCTTTCTTT. J is TRBJ1-1 and V is TRBV6-2 or TRBV6-3; D uncertain. With 7 bases removed from V and 7 bases from J, the gap between germline ends came to 16 bases. From germline, CDR1 is MNHEY and CDR2 SVGEGT. The CDR3 runs 13 residues.

The chain has TRBV4-3 and TRBJ2-4; 8 nucleotides match TRBD2. The CDR3 is 15 residues long. Per the germline V gene, CDR1 is LGHNA and CDR2 is YSLEER. Trimming took 0 bases from V and 5 from J; bases not matched to a gene: 3. The CDR3: CASSQDSGGQNIQYF. The CDR3 nucleotides are TGCGCCAGCAGCCAAGACTCGGGGGGGCAAAACATTCAGTACTTC.

Ten or more counts support this clonotype. The chain couples TRBV2 to TRBJ2-7; D gene unclear. This CDR3 comprises 13 residues. The germline V gene encodes CDR1 SNHLY and CDR2 FYNNEI. Trimming left V 7 bases short and J 3 bases short, with 13 bases between. DNA of the CDR3: TGTGCCAGCACCAGCCTCACCAGCTACGAGCAGTACTTC. This encodes CASTSLTSYEQYF.

As DNA, the CDR3 is TGTGCCAGCTCACCACGGCGATACCAAGAGACCCAGTACTTC. The encoded protein is CASSPRRYQETQYF. The chain links TRBV18 to TRBJ2-5; unclear D gene. In germline, CDR1 is KGHSH, CDR2 LQKENI. CDR3 length: 14 residues. V was clipped by 1 base and J by 0 bases, with 6 bases between them.

At least ten counts were recorded for this clonotype. The gene calls are TRBV15 and TRBJ2-2, with 7 bases aligning to TRBD1. The length of the CDR3 is 13 residues. After removal of 8 bases from V and 7 bases from J, the junction contained 7 bases not matched to a gene. Germline V gene sequence: CDR1 LNHNV, CDR2 YYDKDF (reference sequence). This CDR3 reads CATSDRSGGELFF. The CDR3 coding sequence is TGTGCCACCTCGGACAGGTCGGGCGGGGAGCTGTTTTTT.

This clonotype was counted ten times or more. The V gene is TRBV3-1, the J gene TRBJ2-5, with 7 bases fitting TRBD2. Germline CDR1 and CDR2: LGHDT and YNNKEL (reference sequence). This CDR3 has 14 residues. V lost 0 bases, J lost 2 bases, and 0 bases stayed unmatched. CDR3 amino acids: CASSQEAGQETQYF. DNA for the CDR3: TGTGCCAGCAGCCAAGAAGCGGGGCAAGAGACCCAGTACTTC.

The chain recombines TRBV13 with TRBJ2-1; D may be TRBD1 (6 bases). Trimming removed 3 bases at V and 6 bases at J, with 15 bases between. Germline lookup yields CDR1 PRHDT and CDR2 FYEKMQ (reference sequence). There are 15 residues in the CDR3. The chain's CDR3 is CASSFYGTQVNEQFF. Written as DNA, the CDR3 is TGTGCCAGCAGCTTTTACGGGACACAAGTCAATGAGCAGTTCTTC.